The 8 T cell receptor beta chains below all came from one sample that was sequenced in a study of blood T cell repertoires in COVID-19. Assay: immunoSEQ multiplex PCR; the TCRdb copy retains only in-frame clones and omits some. This sample has 84,000 or so clones, with roughly 78% found just once. Sequencing used peripheral blood. The receptors here all came from a woman aged 80 or over with acute or convalescent COVID-19.

The V call is TRBV4-1, the J call TRBJ1-2; D not certain. Per germline, CDR1 MGHRA and CDR2 YSYEKL. This CDR3 is 16 amino acids long. Deletions cut 6 bases from V and 2 bases from J, with 19 bases between. CDR3 nucleotide sequence: TGCGCCAGCAGGGTAGCATTTATCGTCGAAAACTATGGCTACACCTTC. This encodes CASRVAFIVENYGYTF.

The chain carries TRBV5-4 and TRBJ1-2; 8 bases align to TRBD1. This CDR3 is 14 amino acids long. In germline, CDR1 is SGHNT, CDR2 YYREEE (reference sequence). Germline trimming cut 4 bases from V and 4 bases from J; bases unmatched to any gene: 6. This chain's CDR3 is CASSADRVSYGYTF. CDR3 coding DNA: TGTGCCAGCAGCGCGGACAGGGTCTCCTATGGCTACACCTTC.

Here the CDR3 reads CASSLESGRYYEQYF. CDR3 DNA sequence: TGTGCCAGCAGCTTAGAGAGCGGTAGGTACTACGAGCAGTACTTC. V is TRBV7-2 and J is TRBJ2-7; maybe TRBD2 (5 bases). Deletions cut 1 base from V and 3 bases from J, with 13 bases between. Germline assignment: CDR1 SGHTA and CDR2 FQGNSA. CDR3 length: 15 amino acids. Complete variable domain (other parts from reference TRBV7-2 and TRBJ2-7): GAGVSQSPSNKVTEKGKDVELRCDPISGHTALYWYRQSLGQGLEFLIYFQGNSAPDKSGLPSDRFSAERTGGSVSTLTIQRTQQEDSAVYLCASSLESGRYYEQYFGPGTRLTVT.

This rearrangement joins TRBV5-1 to TRBJ2-2; 9 bases line up with TRBD2. With 5 bases clipped from V and 4 bases from J, the junction kept 6 bases outside the gene matches. This CDR3 is built from 15 residues. Germline V gene lookup returns CDR1 SGHRS and CDR2 YFSETQ. The CDR3 DNA follows: TGCGCCAGCAGAGGGCGGGAGGGCACCACCGGGGAGCTGTTTTTT. As protein: CASRGREGTTGELFF.

V is TRBV18 and J is TRBJ1-1; TRBD1 aligns across 9 bases. CDR3 length: 14 amino acids. The V gene end was trimmed by 5 bases and the J gene end by 1 base; junction bases not matched to a gene: 2. Germline CDR1 is KGHSH and CDR2 is LQKENI. This CDR3 is CASSWGQGNTEAFF. In DNA, the CDR3 is TGTGCCAGCTCATGGGGACAGGGGAACACTGAAGCTTTCTTT.

The V and J genes are TRBV6-5 and TRBJ2-3, with 7 bases matching TRBD2. V was pared by 0 bases and J by 8 bases, with 5 bases of the junction left unmatched. CDR1 is MNHEY and CDR2 is SVGAGI in the germline V gene. The CDR3 loop spans 14 amino acids. The CDR3 is CASSYSGLGGTQYF. CDR3 DNA: TGTGCCAGCAGTTACTCCGGACTAGGCGGTACGCAGTATTTT.

The V and J genes are TRBV3-1 (or the pseudogene TRBV3-2) and TRBJ2-5; 10 bases are a match to TRBD2. This CDR3 is built from 14 residues. Germline assignment: CDR1 LGHDT and CDR2 YNNKEL (reference sequence). The ends lost 7 bases at V and 2 bases at J; junction bases unmatched: 4. The CDR3 DNA is TGTGCCAGCAAACTAGCGGGACGTCAAGAGACCCAGTACTTC. It codes for CASKLAGRQETQYF.

The chain carries TRBV4-1 and TRBJ2-3, with 11 nucleotides matching TRBD1. Germline CDR1 MGHRA, CDR2 YSYEKL. V lost 0 bases and J lost 7; bases outside the gene matches: 6. The CDR3 has 16 residues. The CDR3 DNA is TGCGCCAGCAGCCAAGAAGGGACAGGGGGACTATATACGCAGTATTTT. Translated: CASSQEGTGGLYTQYF.